This T cell receptor (beta chain) was sequenced for a study of blood T cell repertoires in COVID-19. For the study at large: Samples came from the United States, Italy and Spain, spanning acute and convalescent COVID-19. T cells, B-cell-depleted T cells, or PBMCs provided the cDNA or gDNA that served as material.

Only in-frame clones appear in the TCRdb table, and some are missing; sequencing was by immunoSEQ multiplex PCR. The sample has some 80,000 clones, roughly 84% seen once. There are 12 residues in the CDR3. The V and J ends lost 3 bases and 11 bases respectively, with 13 bases between them. Looked up from germline, CDR1 is KGHSH and CDR2 is LQKENI. The sequence was collected from a human donor in a cohort sampled during active COVID-19. J is TRBJ1-1 and V is TRBV18; D perhaps matches TRBD1 (6 bases). Sequencing was performed on peripheral blood. This CDR3 reads CASSPDRWRAFF. The CDR3 DNA sequence: TGTGCCAGCTCACCCGACAGGTGGAGGGCTTTCTTT.